This T cell receptor (beta chain) was identified during a study of shared clonotypes between healthy human individuals. TCRdb's copy holds only in-frame clones and misses some; the assay was immunoSEQ multiplex PCR. The data hold approximately 1.9 million clones, with just over 90% observed a single time. CDR1 and CDR2 (germline): LNHNV, YYDKDF (reference sequence). The germline V and J ends were trimmed by 1 base and 1 base, with 8 bases remaining between them. This CDR3 comprises 15 residues. Study observations and caveats: Sampling included only blood; tissue repertoires likely differ.

Positively selected for CCR7, the CD45RO-negative cells used as naive CD8 cells excluded terminally differentiated effector memory CD45RA+ cells. Note on this clone: The antigen remains unidentified.

This receptor was taken from a man between 18 and 29 years old in good health. Some clones in this sample may be carry-over from other donors' samples. The sample comprised naive CD8+ T cells from PBMCs. The chain has TRBV15 and TRBJ1-5, with D possibly being TRBD1 (5 bases). In DNA form, the CDR3 reads TGTGCCACCAGCAGAGGGACACTCAGCAATCAGCCCCAGCATTTT. Protein: CATSRGTLSNQPQHF.